This T cell receptor beta chain originates from a study of T cells in Graves' hyperthyroidism and ophthalmopathy. In its sample, this clonotype was seen many times. TCR beta CDR3 regions were amplified from RNA. A first-round RT-PCR of the TCR CDR3 used the HTBI primer set. TCRdb processed the multiplex PCR reads anew with MiXCR; each CDR3 protein has one entry. In the table there are 500,000 to 650,000 distinct CDR3 sequences, more than 14% of which are singletons. Together with thyroid ultrasound, orbital computed tomography, serum thyroxine and TRAb, clinical symptoms were used for diagnoses. Sequenced: blood. The TCR originated in a woman aged 50 to 60 with Graves' ophthalmopathy.

The CDR3 reads CASSYPGQDFDGYTF. The CDR3 DNA sequence: TGTGCCAGCAGTTACCCGGGACAGGACTTTGATGGCTACACCTTC. The J gene is TRBJ1-2, the V gene TRBV28; TRBD1 aligns across 8 bases. Germline CDR1 and CDR2: MDHEN and SYDVKM. J was trimmed by 6 bases and V by 4 bases; bases with no gene match: 10. The CDR3 runs 15 residues.